The next 28 T cell receptor beta chains were all read from a single sample in a study of blood T cell repertoires in COVID-19. Sequenced by immunoSEQ multiplex PCR; TCRdb stores in-frame clones only, minus some. The table records roughly 430,000 clones, 88% of them present only once. What was sequenced was PBMCs or T cells enriched from blood (not recorded which). The receptors come from a woman aged 35 to 49 with acute COVID-19.

The chain uses TRBV6-5 and TRBJ2-7; D unresolved. This CDR3 contains 13 residues. Trimming removed 6 bases from V and 3 bases from J, with 12 bases in between. CDR1 and CDR2 (germline): MNHEY, SVGAGI. CDR3 bases: TGTGCCAGCAGGCCCAACTCTCACTACGAGCAGTACTTC. Translating it yields CASRPNSHYEQYF.

This clone has just a few counts. At the DNA level, this CDR3 is encoded by other sequences in the same sample as well. V is TRBV7-9 and J is TRBJ2-7; 7 bases agree with TRBD1. Germline CDR1 SEHNR, CDR2 FQNEAQ (reference sequence). After removal of 4 bases from V and 4 bases from J, the junction contained 1 base not matched to a gene. The length of the CDR3 is 12 residues. The DNA for the CDR3 is TGTGCCAGCAGCTCGACAGGGTACGAGCAGTACTTC. As protein: CASSSTGYEQYF. The full variable domain, in which reference TRBV7-9 and TRBJ2-7 provide the parts outside the CDR3, is DTGVSQNPRHKITKRGQNVTFRCDPISEHNRLYWYRQTLGQGPEFLTYFQNEAQLEKSRLLSDRFSAERPKGSFSTLEIQRTEQGDSAMYLCASSSTGYEQYFGPGTRLTVT.

V is TRBV12-3 or TRBV12-4 and J is TRBJ1-2; D is uncertain. The CDR3 spans 13 residues. V lost 6 bases, J lost 7 bases, and 15 bases lay in between. This CDR3 is CASSKRTAGGYTF. The CDR3 nucleotides read TGTGCCAGCAGCAAAAGGACCGCGGGTGGCTACACCTTC.

V gene TRBV27 combines with J gene TRBJ1-2; TRBD1 matches 9 bases. Trimming removed 7 bases from V and 7 bases from J; junction bases left unmatched: 7. The CDR3 spans 13 residues. The germline V gene encodes CDR1 MNHEY and CDR2 SMNVEV (reference sequence). The CDR3 spells CASTTTGGGGYTF. The CDR3, as DNA: TGTGCCAGCACCACCACAGGGGGCGGTGGCTACACCTTC.

With regard to this clone: A read error may account for a junction end that differs from germline. The chain couples TRBV29-1 to TRBJ2-1, with D possibly being TRBD2 (6 bases). The CDR3 totals 14 residues. The germline V gene has CDR1 SQVTM and CDR2 ANQGSEA. The DNA for the CDR3 is TGCAGCGGTGAAATGAACGGGGGCTACAATGAGCAGTTCTTC. This encodes CSGEMNGGYNEQFF.

This clone appeared once. The J gene is TRBJ1-5, the V gene TRBV20-1; D remains unclear. Trimming stripped 3 bases from V and 4 bases from J, with 10 bases between. The CDR3 has 13 amino acids. The V gene's germline CDR1 is DFQATT and CDR2 SNEGSKA (reference sequence). The CDR3 DNA sequence: TGCAGTGCTAGTTTGGTGGAGAATCAGCCCCAGCATTTT. It codes for CSASLVENQPQHF.

The chain couples TRBV27 to TRBJ1-5, with a possible D match to TRBD1 (5 bases). Germline assignment: CDR1 MNHEY and CDR2 SMNVEV (reference sequence). V was clipped by 3 bases and J by 5 bases, with 11 bases between them. The CDR3 covers 14 residues. In nucleotides, the CDR3 is TGTGCCAGCAGTTTCAAAGGGGCGGATCAGCCCCAGCATTTT. Translation gives CASSFKGADQPQHF.

J is TRBJ2-1 and V is TRBV27; D is unresolved. The germline V and J ends were trimmed by 5 bases and 6 bases, with 14 bases remaining between them. CDR1 is MNHEY and CDR2 is SMNVEV in the germline V gene (reference sequence). The CDR3 covers 14 residues. The CDR3 loop reads CASSLAVNGNEQFF. As DNA, the CDR3 is TGTGCCAGCAGTCTCGCGGTGAATGGCAATGAGCAGTTCTTC.

The chain combines TRBV10-3 with TRBJ1-5; TRBD1 is a possible D gene (5 bases). Trimming stripped 6 bases from V and 2 bases from J, with 11 bases between. From germline, CDR1 is ENHRY and CDR2 SYGVKD. CDR3 length: 14 amino acids. Here the CDR3 DNA reads TGTGCCATCAGCGAGGGGCAGCGCAATCAGCCCCAGCATTTT. It encodes CAISEGQRNQPQHF.

The CDR3 region is CASSQSLNEKLFF. CDR3 coding DNA: TGTGCCAGCAGCCAATCTCTTAATGAAAAACTGTTTTTT. The chain couples TRBV3-1 (or the pseudogene TRBV3-2) to TRBJ1-4, with D uncertain. This CDR3 comprises 13 residues. Germline CDR1 LGHDT, CDR2 YNNKEL (reference sequence). V was cut by 2 bases and J by 4 bases, with 5 bases left in between.

The chain joins TRBV25-1 to TRBJ2-1; D gene ambiguous. From germline, CDR1 is MGHDK and CDR2 SYGVNS. Trimming shortened V by 5 bases and J by 4 bases, and 12 bases separated the two germline ends. The CDR3 has 14 amino acids. Here the CDR3 reads CASSLPGLYNEQFF. Here the CDR3 DNA reads TGTGCCAGCAGTTTACCGGGTCTGTACAATGAGCAGTTCTTC. Based on the CDR3 plus reference TRBV25-1 and TRBJ2-1, the full variable domain is EADIYQTPRYLVIGTGKKITLECSQTMGHDKMYWYQQDPGMELHLIHYSYGVNSTEKGDLSSESTVSRIRTEHFPLTLESARPSHTSQYLCASSLPGLYNEQFFGPGTRLTVL.

The V gene is TRBV30, the J gene TRBJ1-1; 10 bases fit TRBD1. The V segment lost 2 bases and the J segment 1 base; nucleotides outside the gene matches: 1. The CDR3 consists of 14 residues. Germline values: CDR1 GTSNPN, CDR2 SVGIG (reference sequence). The CDR3 DNA reads as TGTGCCTGGAGTCGACAGGGGGCGAACACTGAAGCTTTCTTT. Protein: CAWSRQGANTEAFF.

The V gene is TRBV29-1, the J gene TRBJ1-2; the match to TRBD1 covers 12 bases. CDR1 is SQVTM, CDR2 ANQGSEA, per germline. The length of the CDR3 is 13 residues. Germline trimming cut 6 bases from V and 4 bases from J; bases unmatched to any gene: 3. The CDR3 DNA reads TGCAGCGTAGGGGACAGGGGGCCCTATGGCTACACCTTC. It specifies CSVGDRGPYGYTF.

The V call is TRBV19, the J call TRBJ1-6; TRBD1 aligns across 10 bases. Germline V CDR1 and CDR2: LNHDA, SQIVND (reference sequence). V trimming: 5 bases; J trimming: 9 bases; junction bases outside the gene matches: 7. This CDR3 is built from 15 residues. CDR3 DNA: TGTGCCAGTAGTTCAAGGGGACAGGGGAGTTCACCCCTCCACTTT. Its translation is CASSSRGQGSSPLHF.

This sequence joins TRBV2 and TRBJ2-3; D remains unclear. Germline CDR1 and CDR2: SNHLY and FYNNEI. Trimming cost V 6 bases and J 4 bases, with 14 bases left between them. This CDR3 is built from 14 residues. CDR3 region: CASRLGLGPDTQYF. CDR3 coding DNA: TGTGCCAGCAGATTGGGCCTGGGCCCAGATACGCAGTATTTT.

The chain uses TRBV18 and TRBJ1-2; TRBD1 aligns across 10 bases. In germline, CDR1 is KGHSH, CDR2 LQKENI. Trimming removed 1 base from V and 6 bases from J; junction bases left unmatched: 2. The CDR3 totals 14 residues. The CDR3 DNA is TGTGCCAGCTCACCACAGGGGACAGGGGATGGCTACACCTTC. Translating gives CASSPQGTGDGYTF.

The chain is built from TRBV19 and TRBJ2-7; 8 bases agree with TRBD1. J was trimmed by 2 bases and V by 1 base; bases with no gene match: 7. The V gene's germline CDR1 is LNHDA and CDR2 SQIVND (reference sequence). The CDR3 spans 16 residues. This chain's CDR3 is CASSIGGRGPPYEQYF. DNA for the CDR3: TGTGCCAGTAGTATAGGGGGCAGGGGGCCCCCCTACGAGCAGTACTTC.

This chain uses TRBV5-1 with TRBJ2-7; D ambiguous. Germline values: CDR1 SGHRS, CDR2 YFSETQ. The ends were cut back, 2 bases at V and 4 bases at J, with 13 bases in the middle. The CDR3 covers 14 residues. The CDR3 protein is CASSLMTSSYEQYF. The CDR3 bases are TGCGCCAGCAGCTTAATGACATCCTCTTACGAGCAGTACTTC.

The J gene is TRBJ2-2, the V gene TRBV27, with TRBD1 identical over 8 bases. The CDR3 covers 16 residues. V dropped 5 bases and J dropped 7; count of bases not matched to a gene: 12. In germline, CDR1 is MNHEY, CDR2 SMNVEV (reference sequence). CDR3: CASSRNPGGAGGELFF. CDR3 in DNA: TGTGCCAGCAGTCGTAATCCAGGGGGCGCGGGCGGGGAGCTGTTTTTT.

The chain couples TRBV24-1 to TRBJ1-2; 9 bases are a match to TRBD1. The ends lost 4 bases at V and 5 bases at J; junction bases unmatched: 13. Germline V CDR1 and CDR2: KGHDR, SFDVKD. The CDR3 covers 17 residues. Here the CDR3 DNA reads TGTGCCACCAGTGACTCTTATGCCGGGACAGGGCTATATGGCTACACCTTC. Translation: CATSDSYAGTGLYGYTF.

The table lists this clone with a few counts. The gene calls are TRBV30 and TRBJ1-5, with TRBD1 identical over 7 bases. Germline V gene sequence: CDR1 GTSNPN, CDR2 SVGIG (reference sequence). CDR3 size: 13 residues. V lost 6 bases, J lost 4 bases, and 6 bases stayed unmatched. The CDR3 nucleotides are TGTGCCTGTCGGGGACAGCAAAATCAGCCCCAGCATTTT. Translation gives CACRGQQNQPQHF.

This sequence joins TRBV11-2 and TRBJ1-4; 7 bases are shared with TRBD1. The CDR3 is made up of 17 amino acids. The junction had 12 bases not matched to a gene; V was cut back by 4 bases and J by 4 bases. CDR1 and CDR2 (germline): SGHAT, FQNNGV. CDR3 in DNA: TGTGCCAGCAGCTCCCGGGCCCAGGGGGTTAGTAATGAAAAACTGTTTTTT. Protein product: CASSSRAQGVSNEKLFF.

The genes are TRBV20-1 and TRBJ2-7; D not certain. The CDR3 is 11 amino acids. In germline, CDR1 is DFQATT, CDR2 SNEGSKA (reference sequence). Trimming shortened V by 5 bases and J by 6 bases, and 11 bases separated the two germline ends. The CDR3 reads CSAGSGFEQYF. The CDR3 DNA reads TGCAGTGCTGGGTCCGGGTTCGAGCAGTACTTC.

This sequence joins TRBV6-5 and TRBJ2-7; D is possibly TRBD1 (5 bases). The CDR3 totals 14 residues. CDR1 is MNHEY, CDR2 SVGAGI, per germline. Trimming cost V 5 bases and J 5 bases, with 16 bases left between them. The DNA for the CDR3 is TGTGCCAGCAGTAGAAGCATCAGGGTTAACGAGCAGTACTTC. It translates to CASSRSIRVNEQYF.

J is TRBJ1-3 and V is TRBV9; D is perhaps TRBD1 (5 bases). V gave up 0 bases and J gave up 0 bases, with 19 bases separating them. The CDR3 is 19 amino acids. Looked up from germline, CDR1 is SGDLS and CDR2 is YYNGEE. The CDR3 DNA is TGTGCCAGCAGCGTAGAGGGAGGACACAGGATCCACTCTGGAAACACCATATATTTT. As protein: CASSVEGGHRIHSGNTIYF.

V and J are TRBV11-3 and TRBJ2-3; D is unresolved. Germline CDR1 is SGHNT and CDR2 is YENEEA. Trimming pared 7 bases from V and 6 bases from J, leaving 11 bases between. The CDR3 loop spans 12 amino acids. The CDR3 DNA reads TGTGCCAGCACCAATGACTCGGATACGCAGTATTTT. Translation: CASTNDSDTQYF.

The gene calls are TRBV7-8 and TRBJ1-5; 7 positions agree with TRBD1. Germline lookup yields CDR1 SGHVS and CDR2 FQNEAQ. The CDR3 is 17 residues long. V lost 2 bases to trimming and J lost 0 bases; unmatched junction nucleotides: 7. CDR3 bases: TGTGCCAGCAGCTTAATTCGGGACAGTTATAGCAATCAGCCCCAGCATTTT. Amino acid sequence: CASSLIRDSYSNQPQHF. Full variable domain (outside the CDR3, taken from reference TRBV7-8 and TRBJ1-5): GAGVSQSPRYKVAKRGQDVALRCDPISGHVSLFWYQQALGQGPEFLTYFQNEAQLDKSGLPSDRFFAERPEGSVSTLKIQRTQQEDSAVYLCASSLIRDSYSNQPQHFGDGTRLSIL.

V is TRBV6-5 and J is TRBJ2-5, with D unclear. CDR1 is MNHEY, CDR2 SVGAGI, per germline. The CDR3 contains 13 residues. V dropped 4 bases and J dropped 3 bases, with 9 bases sitting between them. The CDR3 bases are TGTGCCAGCAGTTCCCAGCTAGAAGAGACCCAGTACTTC. As protein: CASSSQLEETQYF.